A single T cell receptor beta chain is shown here with its context. PCR was performed using 60 Vbeta and 13 Jbeta primers. Clones were sequenced by immunoSEQ multiplex PCR, and TCRdb holds only the in-frame ones, with some missing. The data contain 95,000 to 150,000 clones, roughly 80% of them singletons. Germline V CDR1 and CDR2: SNHLY, FYNNEI. The CDR3 has 12 amino acids. Trimming took off 5 bases at V and 2 bases at J, with 5 bases between the two ends. This sample is drawn from a study of cytomegalovirus exposure and HLA in healthy donors. The specimen was PBMCs. V usage is TRBV2 and J usage is TRBJ2-3; D ambiguous. The origin of this receptor is a man aged 25 to 40 in good health and CMV-seronegative. For the CDR3, the DNA is TGTGCCAGCAGTCCATCCACAGATACGCAGTATTTT. This codes for CASSPSTDTQYF.